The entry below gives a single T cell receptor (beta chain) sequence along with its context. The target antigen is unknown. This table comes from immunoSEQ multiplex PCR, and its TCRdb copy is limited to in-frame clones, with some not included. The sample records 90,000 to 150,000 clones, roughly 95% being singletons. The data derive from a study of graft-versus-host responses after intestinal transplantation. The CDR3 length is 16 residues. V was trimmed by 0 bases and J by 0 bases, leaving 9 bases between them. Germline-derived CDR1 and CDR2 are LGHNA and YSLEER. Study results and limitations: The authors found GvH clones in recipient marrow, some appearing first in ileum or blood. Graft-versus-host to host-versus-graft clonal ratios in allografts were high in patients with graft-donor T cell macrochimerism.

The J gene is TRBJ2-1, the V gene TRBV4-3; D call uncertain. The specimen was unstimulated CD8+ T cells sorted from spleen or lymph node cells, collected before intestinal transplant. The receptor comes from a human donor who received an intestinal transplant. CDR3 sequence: CASSQDLTSSYNEQFF. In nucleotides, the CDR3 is TGCGCCAGCAGCCAAGATCTGACGAGCTCCTACAATGAGCAGTTCTTC.